The T cell receptor (beta chain) under discussion was sequenced for a study of blood T cell repertoires in COVID-19. Study background: Spain, Italy and the United States supplied samples that represented acute and convalescent COVID-19. From T cells, B-cell-depleted T cells, or PBMCs came the material, which was cDNA or gDNA.

This CDR3 is built from 13 residues. V was pared by 5 bases and J by 8 bases, with 7 bases of the junction left unmatched. Germline CDR1 SGHTA, CDR2 FQGTGA. In the authors' methods: Quantification of nucleated cells was approximated via reference gene primer amplification. This table comes from immunoSEQ multiplex PCR, and its TCRdb copy is limited to in-frame clones, with some not included. The V and J calls and clone size were taken over from that table, and D and trimming were inferred from the DNA. The sample records 200,000 to 250,000 clones, around 80% being singletons. V is TRBV7-3 and J is TRBJ1-2, with 8 bases aligning to TRBD1. The TCR comes from a man aged 25 to 40 with active or convalescent COVID-19. Specimen: peripheral blood. The CDR3 region is CASSQDRAGGYTF. As DNA, the CDR3 is TGTGCCAGCAGCCAGGACAGGGCTGGAGGCTACACCTTC.